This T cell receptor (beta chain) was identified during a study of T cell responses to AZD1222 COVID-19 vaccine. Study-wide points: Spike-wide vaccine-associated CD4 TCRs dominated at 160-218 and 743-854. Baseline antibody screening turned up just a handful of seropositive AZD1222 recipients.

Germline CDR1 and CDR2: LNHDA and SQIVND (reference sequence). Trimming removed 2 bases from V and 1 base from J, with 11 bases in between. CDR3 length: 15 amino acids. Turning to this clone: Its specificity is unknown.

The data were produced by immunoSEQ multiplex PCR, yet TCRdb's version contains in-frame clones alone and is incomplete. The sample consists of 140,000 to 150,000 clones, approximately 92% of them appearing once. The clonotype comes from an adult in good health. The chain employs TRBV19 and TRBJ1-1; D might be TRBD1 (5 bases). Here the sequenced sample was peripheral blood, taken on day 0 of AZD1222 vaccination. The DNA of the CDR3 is TGTGCCAGTAGTATACTGGGGCGGAGGAACACTGAAGCTTTCTTT. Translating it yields CASSILGRRNTEAFF.